These T cell receptor beta chains were read from a single sample in a study of beta chain features in type 1 diabetes. Method: immunoSEQ multiplex PCR; TCRdb's copy keeps in-frame clones and lacks some. Of roughly 700,000 clones in the sample, roughly an eighth are singletons; the top ten hold approximately 0.022%. The specimen was naive CD4+ T cells from blood. The receptors were sampled from a man aged 18-30 years with type 1 diabetes. CDR3s include the opening cysteine and the closing phenylalanine or tryptophan. Fields, in order: clone size, D gene, J gene, V gene, CDR3 DNA, CDR3 protein. The D gene is left open where the match is weak. Clone size appears in some rows only: once, few, many, or a class for an expanded clone.

size: -
D: -
J: TRBJ2-1
V: TRBV5-1
DNA: TGCGCCAGCAGTTTAGGCAGAGAGCAGTTCTTC
CDR3: CASSLGREQFF

size: -
D: -
J: TRBJ2-1
V: TRBV5-1
DNA: TGCGCCAGCAGCTTGGTGGCGACCGCGGATGAGCAGTTCTTC
CDR3: CASSLVATADEQFF

size: few
D: -
J: TRBJ2-2
V: TRBV19
DNA: TGTGCCAGTAGTATAGATGGCGGGAACACCGGGGAGCTGTTTTTT
CDR3: CASSIDGGNTGELFF

size: -
D: -
J: TRBJ1-1
V: TRBV29-1
DNA: TGCAGCGGCCGTGAGGGAGCGAACACTGAAGCTTTCTTT
CDR3: CSGREGANTEAFF

size: few
D: -
J: TRBJ2-1
V: TRBV21-1
DNA: TGTGCCAGCAGCCCCCCCCATCAGACAGGGTGTTCCTACAATGAGCAGTTCTTC
CDR3: CASSPPHQTGCSYNEQFF

size: few
D: -
J: TRBJ1-1
V: TRBV30
DNA: TGTGCCTGCCAGGGTGGCTGGGGCACTGAAGCTTTCTTT
CDR3: CACQGGWGTEAFF

size: -
D: -
J: TRBJ2-3
V: TRBV7-9
DNA: TGTGCCAGCAGCTTCGGGACATTTAGCACAGATACGCAGTATTTT
CDR3: CASSFGTFSTDTQYF

size: few
D: -
J: TRBJ2-1
V: TRBV11-2
DNA: TGTGCCAGCAGCATGAACTTAGATGAGCAGTTCTTC
CDR3: CASSMNLDEQFF

size: -
D: TRBD2
J: TRBJ2-1
V: TRBV6-1
DNA: TGTGCCAGCAGTGACAGACTAGCGGGGGGGCCAGATGAGCAGTTCTTC
CDR3: CASSDRLAGGPDEQFF

size: -
D: -
J: TRBJ2-2
V: TRBV30
DNA: TGTGCCTGGAGTTTAGGGGGGGACGGGGAGCTGTTTTTT
CDR3: CAWSLGGDGELFF

size: -
D: -
J: TRBJ1-5
V: TRBV18
DNA: TGTGCCAGCTCACAAGAATATAGCAATCAGCCCCAGCATTTT
CDR3: CASSQEYSNQPQHF

size: -
D: -
J: TRBJ2-5
V: TRBV29-1
DNA: TGCAGCCTCAAAGGGGGAAGGGAGACCCAGTACTTC
CDR3: CSLKGGRETQYF

size: few
D: -
J: TRBJ1-1
V: TRBV11-3
DNA: TGTGCCAGCAGATCTATGACAGGCTACAACACTGAAGCTTTCTTT
CDR3: CASRSMTGYNTEAFF

size: few
D: -
J: TRBJ2-5
V: TRBV6-5
DNA: TGTGCCAGCAGGGACAGTCAAGAGACCCAGTACTTC
CDR3: CASRDSQETQYF

size: few
D: -
J: TRBJ2-5
V: TRBV2
DNA: TGTGCCAGCAGTGAAGCGCGGCGGGAGACCCAGTACTTC
CDR3: CASSEARRETQYF

size: -
D: -
J: TRBJ1-2
V: TRBV27
DNA: TGTGCCAGCAGTTTAAACAGGGATAACTATGGCTACACCTTC
CDR3: CASSLNRDNYGYTF

size: -
D: -
J: TRBJ2-1
V: TRBV21-1
DNA: TGTGCCAGCAGCTTCCGGTGGGGGTACAATGAGCAGTTCTTC
CDR3: CASSFRWGYNEQFF

size: few
D: -
J: TRBJ1-1
V: TRBV7-9
DNA: TGTGCCAGCAGCCGGGTTACCACCACTGAAGCTTTCTTT
CDR3: CASSRVTTTEAFF

size: few
D: -
J: TRBJ2-5
V: TRBV9
DNA: TGTGCCAGCAGCCCTGGGGGGGAGACCCAGTACTTC
CDR3: CASSPGGETQYF

size: few
D: TRBD1
J: TRBJ1-4
V: TRBV5-6
DNA: TGTGCCAGCAGCTCGTACCGGGACAGCGCTGAACTGTTTTTT
CDR3: CASSSYRDSAELFF

size: few
D: -
J: TRBJ2-7
V: TRBV7-2
DNA: TGTGCCAGCAGCTTGGGGGAAAGCTCCTACGAGCAGTACTTC
CDR3: CASSLGESSYEQYF

size: few
D: TRBD1
J: TRBJ2-3
V: TRBV4-1
DNA: TGCGCCAGCAGCCCGGGACAGTACACAGATACGCAGTATTTT
CDR3: CASSPGQYTDTQYF

size: -
D: -
J: TRBJ2-3
V: TRBV7-8
DNA: TGTGCCAGCAGCCGAGGGGAGAGAAGCACAGATACGCAGTATTTT
CDR3: CASSRGERSTDTQYF

size: few
D: -
J: TRBJ2-3
V: TRBV6-1
DNA: TGTGCCAGCAGTGAGGCCTCCGGGGCAGATACGCAGTATTTT
CDR3: CASSEASGADTQYF

size: few
D: TRBD1
J: TRBJ2-7
V: TRBV2
DNA: TGTGCCGGCTCACAGGGGGTCTACGAGCAGTACTTC
CDR3: CAGSQGVYEQYF

size: few
D: -
J: TRBJ2-5
V: TRBV19
DNA: TGTGCCAGTAGTATCCGAAGGGGCCAAGAGACCCAGTACTTC
CDR3: CASSIRRGQETQYF

size: -
D: -
J: TRBJ1-2
V: TRBV30
DNA: TGTGCCTGGAGTGTAGCCACCGAGGGCTACACCTTC
CDR3: CAWSVATEGYTF

size: few
D: -
J: TRBJ1-1
V: TRBV6-6
DNA: TGTGCCAGCAGTTATAGGCCTACGGGCACTGAAGCTTTCTTT
CDR3: CASSYRPTGTEAFF

size: few
D: -
J: TRBJ1-2
V: TRBV4-1
DNA: TGCGCCAGCAGCCAAGACTCTACAGCACCAGCCTATGGCTACACCTTC
CDR3: CASSQDSTAPAYGYTF

size: -
D: TRBD1
J: TRBJ2-7
V: TRBV4-1
DNA: TGCGCCAGCAGCCCCTGGACAGGGAGCTACGAGCAGTACTTC
CDR3: CASSPWTGSYEQYF

size: -
D: -
J: TRBJ2-2
V: TRBV29-1
DNA: TGCAGCGTTGATCCCAGTAACACCGGGGAGCTGTTTTTT
CDR3: CSVDPSNTGELFF

size: -
D: -
J: TRBJ1-2
V: TRBV10-3
DNA: TGTGCCATCACTGGAGTTGGGGGAAAACTTGGCTACACCTTC
CDR3: CAITGVGGKLGYTF

size: -
D: -
J: TRBJ2-5
V: TRBV5-6
DNA: TGTGCCAGCAGCTTGCGACAGTACCAAGAGACCCAGTACTTC
CDR3: CASSLRQYQETQYF

size: -
D: TRBD1
J: TRBJ2-7
V: TRBV9
DNA: TGTGCCAGCAGCACGGGACAGGGAGGGATCTACGAGCAGTACTTC
CDR3: CASSTGQGGIYEQYF

size: few
D: -
J: TRBJ1-2
V: TRBV5-4
DNA: TGTGCCACCACCCTCCCGGGACTAGGCCGGGATGGCTACACCTTC
CDR3: CATTLPGLGRDGYTF

size: -
D: -
J: TRBJ1-6
V: TRBV5-4
DNA: TGTGCCAGCAGCCAGGGAGACCTCCCCAATTCACCCCTCCACTTT
CDR3: CASSQGDLPNSPLHF

size: -
D: TRBD1
J: TRBJ1-2
V: TRBV7-6
DNA: TGTGCCAGCAGCACCCGGACAGGGAAGGGCACCTTC
CDR3: CASSTRTGKGTF

size: -
D: -
J: TRBJ2-6
V: TRBV19
DNA: TGTGCCAGCCTCCTGCGGTCTGGGGCCAACGTCCTGACTTTC
CDR3: CASLLRSGANVLTF

size: few
D: TRBD2
J: TRBJ2-1
V: TRBV2
DNA: TGTGCCAGCAGTCGGACTAGCGGGGGGTACAATGAGCAGTTCTTC
CDR3: CASSRTSGGYNEQFF

size: few
D: TRBD2
J: TRBJ2-1
V: TRBV25-1
DNA: TGTGCCAGCGTCGGACTAGCGGGGGGGACCTACAATGAGCAGTTCTTC
CDR3: CASVGLAGGTYNEQFF

size: -
D: -
J: TRBJ2-7
V: TRBV7-8
DNA: TGTGCCAGCAGCTTAGGGCAGGGAATCTACGAGCAGTACTTC
CDR3: CASSLGQGIYEQYF

size: -
D: TRBD1
J: TRBJ2-1
V: TRBV5-4
DNA: TGTGCCAGCAGCACACCTACCGGGACAGGGAGCAATGAGCAGTTCTTC
CDR3: CASSTPTGTGSNEQFF

size: few
D: -
J: TRBJ2-3
V: TRBV10-3
DNA: TGTGCCATCAGTGAGAGGCAGGGGCTGAGCACAGATACGCAGTATTTT
CDR3: CAISERQGLSTDTQYF

size: -
D: -
J: TRBJ2-3
V: TRBV7-6
DNA: TGTGCCAGCAGCTTAGCGCTCGGCTCTAGCACAGATACGCAGTATTTT
CDR3: CASSLALGSSTDTQYF

size: few
D: -
J: TRBJ1-2
V: TRBV30
DNA: TGTGCCTGGAGTGTATACGACGGCTACACCTTC
CDR3: CAWSVYDGYTF

size: many
D: -
J: TRBJ2-1
V: TRBV28
DNA: TGTGCCAGCAGCGGAGCGCGGGACAGCTACAATGAGCAGTTCTTC
CDR3: CASSGARDSYNEQFF

size: -
D: -
J: TRBJ2-3
V: TRBV27
DNA: TGTGCCAGCAGTCAAGTCGGACGCACAGATACGCAGTATTTT
CDR3: CASSQVGRTDTQYF

size: -
D: -
J: TRBJ1-6
V: TRBV28
DNA: TGTGCCAGCAGTTTCGGTAGCTCACCCCTCCACTTT
CDR3: CASSFGSSPLHF

size: -
D: TRBD1
J: TRBJ2-7
V: TRBV5-1
DNA: TGCGCCAGCAGCCTGAACGCCGGGACAGCCTACGAGCAGTACTTC
CDR3: CASSLNAGTAYEQYF

size: few
D: -
J: TRBJ2-1
V: TRBV7-7
DNA: TGTGCCAGCAGCTTACAGGGGGAGGGTGAGCAGTTCTTC
CDR3: CASSLQGEGEQFF

size: -
D: -
J: TRBJ1-1
V: TRBV30
DNA: TGTGCCTGGAGTGTCAGGGGGAACACTGAAGCTTTCTTT
CDR3: CAWSVRGNTEAFF